This TCR beta chain was identified during a study of blood T cell repertoires in COVID-19. The V end lost 1 base, the J end lost 4 bases, and 22 bases lay between the germline ends. The CDR3 extends over 19 amino acids. Germline V gene data show CDR1 as MGHRA and CDR2 as YSYEKL. TCRdb keeps only in-frame clones here, not all; method: immunoSEQ multiplex PCR. The sample contains fewer than 200,000 clones, roughly four fifths of which appear only once. The TCR originated in a man aged 35 to 55 who had recovered from COVID-19. This chain uses TRBV4-1 with TRBJ2-2; a possible D gene is TRBD2 (5 bases). The sequenced material came from peripheral blood. The CDR3 loop is CASSQVGPRRASPTGELFF. The CDR3, as DNA: TGCGCCAGCAGCCAAGTCGGTCCCCGGAGAGCTAGCCCCACCGGGGAGCTGTTTTTT.